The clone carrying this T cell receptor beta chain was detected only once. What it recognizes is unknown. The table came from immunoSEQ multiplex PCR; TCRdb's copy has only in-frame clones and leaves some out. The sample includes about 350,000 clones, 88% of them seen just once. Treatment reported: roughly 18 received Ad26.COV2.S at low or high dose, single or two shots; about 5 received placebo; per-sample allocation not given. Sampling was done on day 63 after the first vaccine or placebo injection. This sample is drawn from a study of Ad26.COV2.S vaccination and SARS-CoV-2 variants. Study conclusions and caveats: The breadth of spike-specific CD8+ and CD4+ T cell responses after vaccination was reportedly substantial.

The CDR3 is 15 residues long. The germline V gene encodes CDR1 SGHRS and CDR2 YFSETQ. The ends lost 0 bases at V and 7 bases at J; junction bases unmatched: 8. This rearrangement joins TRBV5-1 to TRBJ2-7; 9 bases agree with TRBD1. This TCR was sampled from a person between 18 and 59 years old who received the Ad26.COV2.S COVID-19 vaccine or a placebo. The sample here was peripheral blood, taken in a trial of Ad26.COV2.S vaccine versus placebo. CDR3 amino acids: CASSLDGTGSGEQYF. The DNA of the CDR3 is TGCGCCAGCAGCTTGGACGGGACAGGGTCCGGAGAGCAGTACTTC.